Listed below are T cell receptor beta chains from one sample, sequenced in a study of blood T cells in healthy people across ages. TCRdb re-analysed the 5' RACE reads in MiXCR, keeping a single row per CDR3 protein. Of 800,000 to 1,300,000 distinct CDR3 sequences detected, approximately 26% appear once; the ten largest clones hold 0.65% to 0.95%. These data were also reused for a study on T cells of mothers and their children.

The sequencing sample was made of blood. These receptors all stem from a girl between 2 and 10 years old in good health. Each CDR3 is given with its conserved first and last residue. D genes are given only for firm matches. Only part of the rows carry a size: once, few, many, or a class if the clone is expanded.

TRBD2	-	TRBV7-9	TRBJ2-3	TGTGCCAGCAGCCCCTTCCGGGGGGGTATGGCAGATACGCAGTATTTT	CASSPFRGGMADTQYF
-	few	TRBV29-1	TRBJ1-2	TGCAGCGTTGAGTCGGCCACAAACTATGGCTACACCTTC	CSVESATNYGYTF
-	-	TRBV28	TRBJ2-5	TGTGCCAGCAGTTTACAGGCAGAAGAAGAGACCCAGTACTTC	CASSLQAEEETQYF
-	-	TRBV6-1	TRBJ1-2	TGTGCCAGCAGTGAACGGGGGAGACGGTCTAACTATGGCTACACCTTC	CASSERGRRSNYGYTF
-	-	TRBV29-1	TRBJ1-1	TGCAGCGTTGAACGTGTAGCTTTCTTT	CSVERVAFF
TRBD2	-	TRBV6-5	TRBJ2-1	TGTGCCAGCAGTTACGAAGTAGCGGGAGTGGTGGGCAATGAGCAGTTCTTC	CASSYEVAGVVGNEQFF
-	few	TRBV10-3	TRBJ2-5	TGTGCCATCTCCCCGGGGCTCCAAGAGACCCAGTACTTC	CAISPGLQETQYF
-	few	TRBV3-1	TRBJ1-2	TGTGCCAGCAGCCAAACTCACGCGGGGGCTGGCTACACCTTC	CASSQTHAGAGYTF
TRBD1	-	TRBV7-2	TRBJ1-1	TGTGCCAGCAGCAGCCAGACAGGGATCAACACTGAAGCTTTCTTT	CASSSQTGINTEAFF
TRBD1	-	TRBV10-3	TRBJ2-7	TGTGCCATCAGTAGAAAGACAGGGGTCGACTACGAGCAGTACTTC	CAISRKTGVDYEQYF
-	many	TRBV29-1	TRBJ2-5	TGCAGCGTTGTGGGAGCAGGGGAGACCCAGTACTTC	CSVVGAGETQYF
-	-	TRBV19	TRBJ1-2	TGTGCCAGTAGTATTGGGGACTATGGCTACACCTTC	CASSIGDYGYTF
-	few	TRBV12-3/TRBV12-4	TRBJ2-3	TGTGCCAGCAGTCCCATCCCGGGGGCGGGGAGGGGGACAGATACGCAGTATTTT	CASSPIPGAGRGTDTQYF
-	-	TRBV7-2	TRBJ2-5	TGTGCCAGCAGTGTTGGGTGGGGAATCGGAGAGACCCAGTACTTC	CASSVGWGIGETQYF
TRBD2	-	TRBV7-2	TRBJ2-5	TGTGCCAGCAGCCGGGCGGGGGGGCAGTCAGAGACCCAGTACTTC	CASSRAGGQSETQYF
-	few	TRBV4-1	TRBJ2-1	TGCGCCAGCAGCCAAGGAACGGGAGCGTCAGGTGAGCAGTTCTTC	CASSQGTGASGEQFF
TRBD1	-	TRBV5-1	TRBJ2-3	TGCGCCTGCAGCTCCGGGACAGCCAGCACAGATACGCAGTATTTT	CACSSGTASTDTQYF
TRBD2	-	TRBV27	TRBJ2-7	TGTGCCAGCGCCTGGACTAGCGGTTACGAGCAGTACTTC	CASAWTSGYEQYF
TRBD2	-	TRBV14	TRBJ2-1	TGTGCCAGCAGCCAAGGTGCGGGGGGCCTCTCACGGGAGCAGTTCTTC	CASSQGAGGLSREQFF
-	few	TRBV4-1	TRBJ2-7	TGCGCCAGCAGCCAAGCCCCAGGACACAACTCCTACGAGCAGTACTTC	CASSQAPGHNSYEQYF
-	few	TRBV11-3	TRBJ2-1	TGTGCCAGCAGCTCAATAGCCAGGGAGCAGTTCTTC	CASSSIAREQFF
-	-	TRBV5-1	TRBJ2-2	TGCGCCAGCAATCCGGGAAACACCGGGGAGCTGTTTTTT	CASNPGNTGELFF
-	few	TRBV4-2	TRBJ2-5	TGTGCCAGCAGCCAAGATCTTGGGACGTTGGAGACCCAGTACTTC	CASSQDLGTLETQYF
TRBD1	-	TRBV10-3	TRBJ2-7	TGTGCCATCAGTTACGGGACAGGGGTCTACGAGCAGTACTTC	CAISYGTGVYEQYF
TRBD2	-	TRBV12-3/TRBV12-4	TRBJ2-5	TGTGCCAGCAGTTTAATAGCGGGGGTCGGTGAGACCCAGTACTTC	CASSLIAGVGETQYF
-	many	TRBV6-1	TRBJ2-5	TGTGCCAGCAGTGAATTTGGGGAAGAGACCCAGTACTTC	CASSEFGEETQYF
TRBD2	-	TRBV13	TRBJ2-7	TGTGCCAGCAGTAATATGAGGGCTAGCGGGGGGCTTTTCCTCTCCTACGAGCAGTACTTC	CASSNMRASGGLFLSYEQYF
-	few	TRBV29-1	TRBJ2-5	TGCAGCGTGATCCGGGACCCTCAAGAGGGCCAGTACTTC	CSVIRDPQEGQYF
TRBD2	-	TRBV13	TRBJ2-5	TGTGCCAGCAGCTCTACTGGGACTAGCAGGGAGACCCAGTACTTC	CASSSTGTSRETQYF
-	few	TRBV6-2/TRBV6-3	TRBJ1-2	TGTGCCAGCAGTTACTCGGTGGACAGCACGTCGGGCTACACCTTC	CASSYSVDSTSGYTF
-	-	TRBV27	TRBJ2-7	TGTGCCAGCAGCTCCTACAGCGTCTCCTACGAGCAGTACTTC	CASSSYSVSYEQYF
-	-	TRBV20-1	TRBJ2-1	TGCAGTGCTGGAGGGATTCGGCAGTTCTTC	CSAGGIRQFF
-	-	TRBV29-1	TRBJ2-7	TGCAGCGTTGAAAACTCTCCCTACGAGCAGTACTTC	CSVENSPYEQYF
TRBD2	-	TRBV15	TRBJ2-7	TGTGCCACCAGCAGAGATAGGAGCGGGGAAGGCTACGAGCAGTACTTC	CATSRDRSGEGYEQYF
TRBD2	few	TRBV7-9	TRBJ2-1	TGTGCCGACCTCGCTAGCGGGGGTAATGAGCAGTTCTTC	CADLASGGNEQFF
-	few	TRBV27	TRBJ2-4	TGTGCCAGCAGTTTAGTTGGACCGGAACAGAGCAAAAACATTCAGTACTTC	CASSLVGPEQSKNIQYF
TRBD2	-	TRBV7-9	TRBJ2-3	TGTGCCAGCAGCTTATGGATGGGCGGGAGCGCAGATACGCAGTATTTT	CASSLWMGGSADTQYF
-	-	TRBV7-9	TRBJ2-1	TGTGCCAGCAGCTTAGTCGCCGCTAGGTCCCCCTACAATGAGCAGTTCTTC	CASSLVAARSPYNEQFF
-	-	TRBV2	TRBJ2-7	TGTGCCAGCAGTTCCGGGCCTGGTTACGAGCAGCACTTC	CASSSGPGYEQHF
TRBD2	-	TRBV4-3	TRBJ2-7	TGCGCCAGCAGCCAAGCGCGGTGGGAGGGCAAGCAGTACTTC	CASSQARWEGKQYF
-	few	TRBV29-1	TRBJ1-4	TGCAGCGTTGATCCAACAGGGAATGAAAAACTGTTTTTT	CSVDPTGNEKLFF
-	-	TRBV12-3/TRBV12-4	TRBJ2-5	TGTGCCAGCAGCTCTAGGACTTTAGGGGAGACCCAGTACTTC	CASSSRTLGETQYF
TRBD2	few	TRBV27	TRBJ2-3	TGTGCCAGCAGCTGGACTAGCGGGAGTTCCACAGATACGCAGTATTTT	CASSWTSGSSTDTQYF